This T cell receptor beta chain derives from a study of blood T cell repertoires in COVID-19. Background on the study: Italy, Spain and the United States were the sources of the convalescent and acute COVID-19 samples. PBMCs, B-cell-depleted T cells, or T cells were the source of the cDNA or gDNA that made up the material.

Trimming stripped 1 base from V and 0 bases from J, with 10 bases between. Germline V gene lookup returns CDR1 LNHDA and CDR2 SQIVND (reference sequence). The CDR3 extends over 16 amino acids. This clone was recorded only once. Sequencing used immunoSEQ multiplex PCR; TCRdb keeps in-frame clones, though not all of them. Of about 47,000 clones listed, around 80% are singletons. The sample comprised peripheral blood. This receptor was identified in a man in his fifties or sixties with acute or convalescent COVID-19. The rearrangement links TRBV19 to TRBJ1-5, with unresolved D. The CDR3 sequence: CASSIVATRSNQPQHF. DNA of the CDR3: TGTGCCAGTAGTATAGTGGCAACCCGTAGCAATCAGCCCCAGCATTTT.